This TCR beta chain was obtained from a study of T cell responses to AZD1222 COVID-19 vaccine. Background on the study: Pooled in the analysis were second doses at about 4 or about 12 weeks. Overall study findings and caveats: Targets within unmutated variant regions were reportedly found for nearly half of spike-specific TCRs. Increased Spike-specific TCR breadth and depth were observed after two AZD1222 doses.

Only in-frame clones appear in the TCRdb table, and some are missing; sequencing was by immunoSEQ multiplex PCR. The sample contains around 77,000 clones, about nine tenths of which appear only once. Regarding this clone: What it recognizes is unknown.

The origin of this receptor is an adult in good health. The source material was peripheral blood, sampled on day 0 of AZD1222 vaccination.

CDR3 nucleotides: TGTGCCAGCAGCTGGGGGTACTCCCAGGGTCAGCCCCAGCATTTT. This translates into CASSWGYSQGQPQHF. The rearrangement links TRBV7-2 to TRBJ1-5; weak D call: TRBD1 (5 bases). The CDR3 is 15 residues long. V gave up 4 bases and J gave up 6 bases, with 16 bases separating them. Germline CDR1 and CDR2: SGHTA and FQGNSA.